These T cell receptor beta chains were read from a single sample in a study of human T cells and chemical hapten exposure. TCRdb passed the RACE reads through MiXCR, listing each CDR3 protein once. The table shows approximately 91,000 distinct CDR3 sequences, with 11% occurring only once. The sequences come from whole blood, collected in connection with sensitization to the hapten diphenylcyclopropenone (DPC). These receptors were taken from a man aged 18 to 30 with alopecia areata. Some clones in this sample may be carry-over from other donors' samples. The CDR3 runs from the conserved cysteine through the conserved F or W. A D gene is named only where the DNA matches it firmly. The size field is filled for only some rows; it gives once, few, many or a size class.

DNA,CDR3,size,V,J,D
TGCAGTGCCGATAGGCCCGGTGAGGCCCAGTACTTC,CSADRPGEAQYF,many,TRBV20-1,TRBJ2-5,.
TGTGCCAGCAGCGTAGATCCCGGCTCTGGAAACACCATATATTTT,CASSVDPGSGNTIYF,many,TRBV9,TRBJ1-3,.
TGTGCCAGCAGCTTAGCATGGTTCAGGCCCCAAGAGACCCAGTACTTC,CASSLAWFRPQETQYF,.,TRBV7-2,TRBJ2-5,.
TGTGCCAGCAGTTTCTCAATAGCGGGGTACAATGAGCAGTTCTTC,CASSFSIAGYNEQFF,many,TRBV12-3/TRBV12-4,TRBJ2-1,TRBD2
TGTGCCAGCAGCTTAGCGGAGAAGAACGAGCAGTACTTC,CASSLAEKNEQYF,many,TRBV7-3,TRBJ2-7,.
TGCGCCAGCAGCCAAGGGACAGGGGGCGGTCAGCCCCAGCATTTT,CASSQGTGGGQPQHF,many,TRBV4-3,TRBJ1-5,TRBD1
TGTGCCAGCAGTCCTTGGGACAGGGTCACTGAGCAGTTCTTC,CASSPWDRVTEQFF,.,TRBV28,TRBJ2-1,TRBD1
TGTGCCAGCAGCGTAGGAGGACAGGACTACGAGCAGTACTTC,CASSVGGQDYEQYF,few,TRBV9,TRBJ2-7,TRBD1
TGTGCCAGCAGCTATGAGGACAGGCTTGCAACTAATGAAAAACTGTTTTTT,CASSYEDRLATNEKLFF,many,TRBV7-6,TRBJ1-4,TRBD1
TGTGCCAGCAGCTTAGATCAACGGGGACAGGGTTTGGTTAATGAAAAACTGTTTTTT,CASSLDQRGQGLVNEKLFF,many,TRBV7-6,TRBJ1-4,TRBD1
TGTGCCAGCAGCTTTTACCCGCGGGGGACAACCGGGGAGCTGTTTTTT,CASSFYPRGTTGELFF,few,TRBV7-6,TRBJ2-2,.
TGCAGCGTTGAAGCGGTTATGGAGACAGGGAGGGGCTACACCTTC,CSVEAVMETGRGYTF,few,TRBV29-1,TRBJ1-2,TRBD1
TGTGCCAGCTCACCCCTCCGGGACAGTGGAGCAGATACGCAGTATTTT,CASSPLRDSGADTQYF,.,TRBV18,TRBJ2-3,TRBD1
TGTGCCAGCAGCTTATGGGGTTTCGGGGAGACCCAGTACTTC,CASSLWGFGETQYF,.,TRBV11-2,TRBJ2-5,.
TGCAGCGTTGACGGGGGGATGCAAGAGACCCAGTACTTC,CSVDGGMQETQYF,few,TRBV29-1,TRBJ2-5,TRBD2
TGCAGCGTTGACGACACCGGGGAGCTGTTTTTT,CSVDDTGELFF,few,TRBV29-1,TRBJ2-2,.
TGCAGTGCTCCCCGGGACAGGGGGTTTCACGAGCAGTACTTC,CSAPRDRGFHEQYF,.,TRBV20-1,TRBJ2-7,TRBD1
TGTGCCAGCAGTTTAACAGCTACTAATTCACCCCTCCACTTT,CASSLTATNSPLHF,few,TRBV27,TRBJ1-6,.
TGTGCCAGCAGTTTGGGACTAGCGGCCCGAGTTTCCTACAATGAGCAGTTCTTC,CASSLGLAARVSYNEQFF,few,TRBV6-2/TRBV6-3,TRBJ2-1,TRBD2
TGTGCCAGCAGCTTAGGTGGCAGCCAAGAGACCCAGTACTTC,CASSLGGSQETQYF,many,TRBV7-2,TRBJ2-5,.
TGTGCCAGCAGTTTAAACGGAGGGAGGGGTGAAAAACTGTTTTTT,CASSLNGGRGEKLFF,.,TRBV28,TRBJ1-4,.
TGTGCCAGCAGCTTACTAAACACCGGGGAGCTGTTTTTT,CASSLLNTGELFF,.,TRBV7-3,TRBJ2-2,.
TGTGCCAGCAGCCAAGGACGGCAATCCTACGAGCAGTACTTC,CASSQGRQSYEQYF,.,TRBV4-2,TRBJ2-7,.
TGTGCCAGCAGCTTCGACAGGGGGGGTTACAATGAGCAGTTCTTC,CASSFDRGGYNEQFF,.,TRBV7-6,TRBJ2-1,TRBD1
TGTGCCAGCCAGGGGGGCCACCAAGAGACCCAGTACTTC,CASQGGHQETQYF,.,TRBV28,TRBJ2-5,.
TGTGCCAGCAGCACCCGGACGGGAGGATCCACAGATACGCAGTATTTT,CASSTRTGGSTDTQYF,.,TRBV9,TRBJ2-3,TRBD2
TGTGCCAGCAGCCAACAGGGTGGTAGCGGGGGCTCCTACAATGAGCAGTTCTTC,CASSQQGGSGGSYNEQFF,.,TRBV4-2,TRBJ2-1,TRBD2
TGCAGTGCTAGATCCTGGACTCCCCCTAACACCGGGGAGCTGTTTTTT,CSARSWTPPNTGELFF,many,TRBV20-1,TRBJ2-2,.
TGTGCCTCCCGAGCGGGGAGCTCCTACAATGAGCAGTTCTTC,CASRAGSSYNEQFF,.,TRBV19,TRBJ2-1,TRBD2
TGTGCCAGCAGCTTACATCAGGGTCGAACAGATACGCAGTATTTT,CASSLHQGRTDTQYF,many,TRBV7-2,TRBJ2-3,.
TGTGCCAGCAGCTTATTTAGCAATCAGCCCCAGCATTTT,CASSLFSNQPQHF,many,TRBV7-6,TRBJ1-5,.
TGTGCCAGCAGTGAGCGAGTTGGGCTCCGCACAGATACGCAGTATTTT,CASSERVGLRTDTQYF,once,TRBV25-1,TRBJ2-3,.
TGCGCCAGCAGCCTGTCCTTAGCGGGGGGGCTTTACAATGAGCAGTTCTTC,CASSLSLAGGLYNEQFF,few,TRBV4-3,TRBJ2-1,TRBD2
TGTACCAGCAGTTGGAGCCCCCGAAGAGGGGATGAGCAGTTCTTC,CTSSWSPRRGDEQFF,.,TRBV6-5,TRBJ2-1,.
TGTGCCAGCAGCTTAGTTACTGGAACACCTGAGGAAGCTAATGAAAAACTGTTTTTT,CASSLVTGTPEEANEKLFF,many,TRBV7-9,TRBJ1-4,.
TGCGCCAGCAGCCTAGGATTGGGGCCATGGGAAGAGACCCAGTACTTC,CASSLGLGPWEETQYF,.,TRBV4-1,TRBJ2-5,.
TGTGCCAGCTCACCACTAACAGGGGGCGGATCCACCGGGGAGCTGTTTTTT,CASSPLTGGGSTGELFF,few,TRBV18,TRBJ2-2,TRBD1
TGTGCCAGCAGCACGGGACAGGGGGATGAGCAGTTCTTC,CASSTGQGDEQFF,many,TRBV5-4,TRBJ2-1,TRBD1
TGTGCCAGCAACCGTGGCCAAGAGACCCAGTACTTC,CASNRGQETQYF,few,TRBV11-2,TRBJ2-5,.
TGTGCCAGCAGCTTTGAAGATGAGCAGTTCTTC,CASSFEDEQFF,few,TRBV11-1,TRBJ2-1,.
TGTGCCAGCAGCCAACTCGCAGCGGGGGCGAACGAGCAGTACTTC,CASSQLAAGANEQYF,.,TRBV4-2,TRBJ2-7,TRBD2
TGTGCCAGCAGCTCTCACCCGAAACTGAACAATGAGCAGTTCTTC,CASSSHPKLNNEQFF,.,TRBV7-9,TRBJ2-1,.
TGTGCCAGCAGCTTAAGACAGGGCTACGAGCAGTACTTC,CASSLRQGYEQYF,.,TRBV7-3,TRBJ2-7,TRBD1
TGTGTCAGCAGCTTAACGGTAGAGGTACGCGGGACCGGGGAGTTCTTC,CVSSLTVEVRGTGEFF,.,TRBV7-6,TRBJ2-1,.
TGTGCCAGCAGTACGGGACAGAGGAACACTGAAGCTTTCTTT,CASSTGQRNTEAFF,.,TRBV28,TRBJ1-1,TRBD1
TGTGCCAGCGGGACCGGGAGTCGGACCTACAATGAGCAGTTCTTC,CASGTGSRTYNEQFF,.,TRBV9,TRBJ2-1,.
TGTGCCAGCAGTGGAAGCCGGGGGACATGGAGCGATGAGCAGTTCTTC,CASSGSRGTWSDEQFF,.,TRBV6-2/TRBV6-3,TRBJ2-1,.
TGTGCCAGTAGTATAACGGGGTACACCGGGGAGCTGTTTTTT,CASSITGYTGELFF,.,TRBV19,TRBJ2-2,.
TGTGCCAGCAGTGAAAGGACTAGTGGCACAGATACGCAGTATTTT,CASSERTSGTDTQYF,few,TRBV2,TRBJ2-3,TRBD2
TGTGCCAGCAGCGTATCGAAGGGGGGCGGCCCCGGGGAGCTGTTTTTT,CASSVSKGGGPGELFF,.,TRBV9,TRBJ2-2,.
TGTGCCAGCAGCTGGGCCCACGGGGTACACGAGCAGTTCTTC,CASSWAHGVHEQFF,.,TRBV7-9,TRBJ2-1,.
TGCGCCAGCAGTCGGGACGGTAGCCCGTCTAACTATGGCTACACCTTC,CASSRDGSPSNYGYTF,few,TRBV5-1,TRBJ1-2,.
TGCGCCAGCAGCCATCTCTACAGGGAGTCTAGTGAAGCTTTCTTT,CASSHLYRESSEAFF,many,TRBV4-3,TRBJ1-1,.
TGTGCCAGCAGGAATACAGGGGCCAACACCGGGGAGCTGTTTTTT,CASRNTGANTGELFF,few,TRBV7-2,TRBJ2-2,TRBD1